What follows describes a single TCR beta chain. V lost 2 bases, J lost 2 bases, and 10 bases lay in between. Germline V gives CDR1 MDHEN, CDR2 SYDVKM. The CDR3 contains 15 residues. The source of the sample is a study of blood T cell repertoires in COVID-19. On the study more broadly: Acute and convalescent COVID-19 samples came from the United States, Italy and Spain. T cells, B-cell-depleted T cells, or PBMCs provided the cDNA or gDNA that served as material.

The table came from immunoSEQ multiplex PCR; TCRdb's copy has only in-frame clones and leaves some out. This sample has 100,000 to 150,000 clones, with around 74% found just once. Sequencing was carried out using peripheral blood. This chain uses TRBV28 with TRBJ1-3, with TRBD1 as a possible D gene (5 bases). This receptor was obtained from a man in his 60s with acute or convalescent COVID-19. The CDR3 protein is CASSLRGRAGNTIYF. CDR3 nucleotide sequence: TGTGCCAGCAGTTTAAGGGGCAGGGCTGGAAACACCATATATTTT.